The sample holds many counts of the clone carrying this T cell receptor (beta chain). Time point: newly diagnosed GD, antithyroid drugs for less than 3 months. Scientists built the TCR library using RNA that was extracted from PBMCs. The patient group derived from an endocrinology department in Xi'an, China. The data were obtained in a study of regulatory T cells in long-lasting Graves disease. Building of the TCR beta libraries involved iRepertoire HTBI primers and Arm-PCR of CDR3 regions. One entry per CDR3 protein results from TCRdb running MiXCR on the multiplex PCR reads. The profile shows a few hundred thousand distinct CDR3 sequences, approximately 16% of them singletons. The CDR3 loop spans 14 amino acids. With 4 bases removed from V and 0 bases from J, the gap between germline ends came to 6 bases. This same sample was also part of a study on T cells in Graves' hyperthyroidism and ophthalmopathy.

This receptor was taken from a middle-aged woman with Graves disease. Sequenced material: peripheral blood mononuclear cells (PBMCs), taken at new diagnosis, from a patient treated with antithyroid drugs. V and J are TRBV12-3 or TRBV12-4 and TRBJ2-2, with D unresolved. The CDR3 coding sequence is TGTGCCAGCAGTTGGCAGGCGAACACCGGGGAGCTGTTTTTT. Amino acids: CASSWQANTGELFF.